This T cell receptor (beta chain) derives from a study of OX40 agonist ivuxolimab in advanced cancers. Study as a whole: The dose-escalation cohort had hepatocellular carcinoma, melanoma, renal cell or head and neck cancer. A partial response was reached by three patients: one with hepatocellular carcinoma and two with cutaneous melanoma.

As regards this clone: Its antigen is as yet unknown.

The germline V gene has CDR1 SQVTM and CDR2 ANQGSEA. The CDR3 is made up of 13 amino acids. Trimming shortened V by 4 bases and J by 3 bases, and 12 bases separated the two germline ends. Overall study results and limits: In the 0.1 to 3.0 mg/kg range, CD4+ and CD8+ blood T cells had expanded clonally by week 6.

Generated by immunoSEQ multiplex PCR, the TCRdb table keeps only in-frame clones and is missing some. This repertoire shows 65,000 to 90,000 clones, over 80% found once; its top ten account for around 9.9%. The sequence was collected from an adult with an advanced solid tumor such as melanoma, head and neck, liver or kidney cancer. The specimen comprised CD4+ or CD8+ T cells sorted from blood, sampled in a trial of the OX40 agonist ivuxolimab. The genes are TRBV29-1 and TRBJ1-1; D is unresolved. As DNA, the CDR3 is TGCAGCGTTGTGTCCGGGCAGTACACTGAAGCTTTCTTT. Residues: CSVVSGQYTEAFF.